These 20 T cell receptor beta chains came from one sample sequenced in a study of post-analysis software for immune sequencing data. Study-wide findings and caveats: Five or six TRBV segments appeared more often in patients than in controls, and TRBV5-6, TRBV5-1 and TRBV20-1 were among these.

Prepared TCR beta cDNA libraries contained unique molecular identifiers. TCRdb fed the PCR reads into MiXCR, producing one record per CDR3 protein. This sample carries fewer than 850,000 distinct CDR3 sequences, 46% of them seen once, and the ten largest clones take roughly 4.4%. These receptors' targets are unknown. What was sequenced was blood. The receptors stem from a girl aged 5-17 years with multiple sclerosis.

There are a few counts of this clonotype. The rearrangement joins TRBV6-5 to TRBJ2-3; D possibly corresponds to TRBD2 (6 bases). In germline, CDR1 is MNHEY, CDR2 SVGAGI. This CDR3 is built from 15 residues. With 6 bases removed from V and 5 bases from J, the gap between germline ends came to 18 bases. CDR3 DNA sequence: TGTGCCAGCAGCCCACGGGAGTTCCCCAAAGATACGCAGTATTTT. Protein product: CASSPREFPKDTQYF.

This clonotype was counted between two and nine times. J is TRBJ2-1 and V is TRBV5-1, with 14 bases fitting TRBD2. The junction had 4 bases not matched to a gene; V was cut back by 4 bases and J by 1 base. The CDR3 has 17 residues. Germline V gene data show CDR1 as SGHRS and CDR2 as YFSETQ. This CDR3 is CASSGGLAGASYNEQFF. Here the CDR3 DNA reads TGCGCCAGCAGCGGGGGACTAGCGGGAGCGTCCTACAATGAGCAGTTCTTC.

This chain joins TRBV11-3 and TRBJ2-5; TRBD2 matches 8 bases. V shed 5 bases, J shed 5 bases, and the junction held 13 bases outside the gene matches. This CDR3 has 16 amino acids. The germline gives CDR1 SGHNT, CDR2 YENEEA. CDR3 amino acids: CASSPGLEKVAETQYF. The CDR3 coding sequence is TGTGCCAGCAGCCCGGGACTAGAAAAGGTCGCGGAGACCCAGTACTTC.

V and J are TRBV29-1 and TRBJ1-2; D remains unclear. The CDR3 length is 14 residues. Trimming pared 7 bases from V and 4 bases from J, leaving 19 bases between. CDR1 and CDR2 from the germline V gene are SQVTM and ANQGSEA. Here the CDR3 DNA reads TGCAGCGACGTGGGTGGGAGTCGGAGCTATGGCTACACCTTC. It specifies CSDVGGSRSYGYTF.

The rearrangement uses TRBV5-1 and TRBJ2-4; TRBD1 matches at 7 bases. The ends lost 1 base at V and 1 base at J; junction bases unmatched: 5. This CDR3 has 16 amino acids. Germline CDR1 SGHRS, CDR2 YFSETQ. DNA of the CDR3: TGCGCCAGCAGCTTGAGGCAGGGGGTGGCCAAAAACATTCAGTACTTC. The encoded protein is CASSLRQGVAKNIQYF.

The V call is TRBV5-1, the J call TRBJ1-2; 7 nucleotides agree with TRBD1. After removal of 4 bases from V and 1 base from J, the junction contained 7 bases not matched to a gene. CDR1 and CDR2 (germline): SGHRS, YFSETQ. The CDR3 has 15 residues. The CDR3 nucleotides read TGCGCCAGCAGCCTTGGGACAGCGCTTAACTATGGCTACACCTTC. Translation gives CASSLGTALNYGYTF.

This chain links TRBV15 with TRBJ2-1; TRBD1 matches 9 bases. CDR1 is LNHNV and CDR2 is YYDKDF in the germline V gene (reference sequence). CDR3 size: 16 residues. Germline trimming cut 3 bases from V and 4 bases from J; bases unmatched to any gene: 7. CDR3 amino acids: CATSSLDRGYYNEQFF. The CDR3 nucleotides read TGTGCCACCAGCAGCCTTGACAGGGGGTATTACAATGAGCAGTTCTTC.

This chain joins TRBV12-5 and TRBJ1-1; D is unclear. This CDR3 comprises 15 residues. CDR1 is LGHNT, CDR2 FRNRAP, per germline. Trimming removed 6 bases from V and 6 bases from J, with 20 bases in between. CDR3 DNA: TGTGCTAGTGGGACTGGTAACGGTTGGACTCCTGAAGCTTTCTTT. It encodes CASGTGNGWTPEAFF.

The V call is TRBV11-2, the J call TRBJ2-5; D remains unclear. The germline V gene encodes CDR1 SGHAT and CDR2 FQNNGV. This CDR3 is built from 14 residues. Trimming removed 4 bases from V and 3 bases from J, with 12 bases in between. Here the CDR3 reads CASSSRVLKETQYF. In DNA form, the CDR3 reads TGTGCCAGCAGCTCTCGCGTGTTGAAAGAGACCCAGTACTTC.

The V gene is TRBV29-1, the J gene TRBJ2-7; 13 nucleotides line up with TRBD2. The CDR3 is made up of 15 amino acids. V lost 6 bases to trimming and J lost 3 bases; unmatched junction nucleotides: 8. The germline V gene encodes CDR1 SQVTM and CDR2 ANQGSEA. The CDR3 region is CSVELAGGPVYEQYF. CDR3 nucleotides: TGCAGCGTAGAACTAGCGGGAGGGCCAGTCTACGAGCAGTACTTC.

The chain employs TRBV6-1 and TRBJ2-5; D ambiguous. Germline values: CDR1 MNHNS, CDR2 SASEGT. The CDR3 totals 12 residues. V lost 2 bases to trimming and J lost 4 bases, with 5 bases between them. Here the CDR3 DNA reads TGTGCCAGCAGTGAAATACGAGAGACCCAGTACTTC. Translating gives CASSEIRETQYF.

This chain uses TRBV7-2 with TRBJ2-7, with 9 bases identical to TRBD2. Germline CDR1 is SGHTA and CDR2 is FQGNSA. V lost 3 bases, J lost 2 bases, and 5 bases stayed unmatched. The CDR3 spans 15 residues. The CDR3 DNA is TGTGCCAGCAGCTTTACTAGCGGGCAAACCTACGAGCAGTACTTC. Translating it yields CASSFTSGQTYEQYF.

This clonotype was picked up a small number of times. V is TRBV12-3 or TRBV12-4 and J is TRBJ2-5; D is perhaps TRBD1 or TRBD2 (5 bases each). The CDR3 sequence is 16 residues long. V was clipped by 4 bases and J by 1 base, with 16 bases between them. Written as DNA, the CDR3 is TGTGCCAGCAGTTACCGGACCCCGGGGCTCCAAGAGACCCAGTACTTC. Translating gives CASSYRTPGLQETQYF.

The rearrangement joins TRBV5-1 to TRBJ2-1, with 7 nucleotides matching TRBD1. From germline, CDR1 is SGHRS and CDR2 YFSETQ. Trimming cost V 7 bases and J 0 bases; bases outside gene matches: 7. The CDR3 loop spans 15 amino acids. The CDR3 DNA reads as TGCGCCAGCGGACAGGCGAGCAACTCCTACAATGAGCAGTTCTTC. Translating gives CASGQASNSYNEQFF.

This chain connects TRBV24-1 to TRBJ2-2; D is perhaps TRBD1 or TRBD2 (5 bases each). V was cut by 4 bases and J by 3 bases, with 17 bases left in between. CDR3 length equals 17 residues. The germline CDR1 and CDR2 sequences are KGHDR and SFDVKD. The CDR3: CATSDTGRPSDTGELFF. The CDR3 DNA is TGTGCCACCAGTGACACGGGACGACCGTCGGACACCGGGGAGCTGTTTTTT.

The sample holds a few counts of this clonotype. The chain is built from TRBV4-1 and TRBJ2-7; maybe TRBD2 (7 bases). The ends were cut back, 0 bases at V and 5 bases at J, with 26 bases in the middle. Germline CDR1 is MGHRA and CDR2 is YSYEKL. The CDR3 length is 19 residues. CDR3 coding DNA: TGCGCCAGCAGCCAAGATCTAGTCCTCGAGGGGGGGCTAATTGACGAGCAGTACTTC. Its protein is CASSQDLVLEGGLIDEQYF.

This sequence joins TRBV24-1 and TRBJ2-1; 12 positions match TRBD2. From germline, CDR1 is KGHDR and CDR2 SFDVKD. CDR3 size: 15 residues. With V trimmed by 3 bases and J by 6 bases, 2 bases remained unmatched. The CDR3 protein is CATSDLAGGTNEQFF. The CDR3 DNA reads TGTGCCACCAGTGATCTAGCGGGAGGGACCAATGAGCAGTTCTTC.

The chain joins TRBV5-5 to TRBJ1-1; D is undetermined. The CDR3 loop spans 15 amino acids. Germline CDR1 and CDR2: SGHKS and YYEKEE (reference sequence). The V gene lost 4 bases and the J gene lost 1 base, with 14 bases spanning the gap. CDR3 sequence (DNA): TGTGCCAGCAGCCCGGAGACATCGCGGAACACTGAAGCTTTCTTT. This encodes CASSPETSRNTEAFF. The whole variable domain, filled in from reference TRBV5-5 and TRBJ1-1, reads DAGVTQSPTHLIKTRGQQVTLRCSPISGHKSVSWYQQVLGQGPQFIFQYYEKEERGRGNFPDRFSARQFPNYSSELNVNALLLGDSALYLCASSPETSRNTEAFFGQGTRLTVV.

V is TRBV24-1 and J is TRBJ1-2; 8 bases align to TRBD1. The CDR3 spans 14 residues. V lost 4 bases to trimming and J lost 8 bases; unmatched junction nucleotides: 8. The germline CDR1 and CDR2 sequences are KGHDR and SFDVKD. The CDR3 region is CATSDRGREEGYTF. CDR3 in DNA: TGTGCCACCAGTGACAGGGGGCGAGAAGAGGGCTACACCTTC.

The V gene is TRBV20-1, the J gene TRBJ2-7, with D perhaps being TRBD1 or TRBD2 (5 bases each). Trimming shortened V by 7 bases and J by 1 base, and 20 bases separated the two germline ends. Germline CDR1 is DFQATT and CDR2 is SNEGSKA (reference sequence). The CDR3 is made up of 15 amino acids. The DNA of the CDR3 is TGCAGTGTTCTTCGACCAGGGACGGGGTCCTACGAGCAGTACTTC. It codes for CSVLRPGTGSYEQYF.